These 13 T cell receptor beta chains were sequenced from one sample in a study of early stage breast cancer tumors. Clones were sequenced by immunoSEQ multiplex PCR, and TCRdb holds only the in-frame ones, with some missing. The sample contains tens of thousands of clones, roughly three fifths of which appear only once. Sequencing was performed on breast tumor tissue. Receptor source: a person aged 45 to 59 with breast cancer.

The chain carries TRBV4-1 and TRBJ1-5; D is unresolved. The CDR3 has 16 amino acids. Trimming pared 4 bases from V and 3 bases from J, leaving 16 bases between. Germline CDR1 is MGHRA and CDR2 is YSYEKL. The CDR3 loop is CASSLRRTALNQPQHF. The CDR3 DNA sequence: TGCGCCAGCAGCCTCAGACGCACGGCCCTCAATCAGCCCCAGCATTTT.

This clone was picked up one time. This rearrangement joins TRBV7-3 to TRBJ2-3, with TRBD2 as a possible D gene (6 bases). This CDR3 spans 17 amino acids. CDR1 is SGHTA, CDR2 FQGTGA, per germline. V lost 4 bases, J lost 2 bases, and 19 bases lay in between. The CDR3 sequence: CASSSSAWTTHTDTQYF. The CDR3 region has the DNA TGTGCCAGCAGCTCTTCGGCCTGGACTACCCACACAGATACGCAGTATTTT. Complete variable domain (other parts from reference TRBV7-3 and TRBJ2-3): GAGVSQTPSNKVTEKGKYVELRCDPISGHTALYWYRQSLGQGPEFLIYFQGTGAADDSGLPNDRFFAVRPEGSVSTLKIQRTERGDSAVYLCASSSSAWTTHTDTQYFGPGTRLTVL.

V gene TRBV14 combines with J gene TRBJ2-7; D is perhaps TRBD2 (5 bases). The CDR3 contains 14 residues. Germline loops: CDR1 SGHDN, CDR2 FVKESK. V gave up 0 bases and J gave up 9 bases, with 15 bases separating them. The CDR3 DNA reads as TGTGCCAGCAGCCAAGATCTGGTCCCGGCGGGGCAGTACTTC. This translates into CASSQDLVPAGQYF. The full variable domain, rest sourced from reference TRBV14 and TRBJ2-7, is EAGVTQFPSHSVIEKGQTVTLRCDPISGHDNLYWYRRVMGKEIKFLLHFVKESKQDESGMPNNRFLAERTGGTYSTLKVQPAELEDSGVYFCASSQDLVPAGQYFGPGTRLTVT.

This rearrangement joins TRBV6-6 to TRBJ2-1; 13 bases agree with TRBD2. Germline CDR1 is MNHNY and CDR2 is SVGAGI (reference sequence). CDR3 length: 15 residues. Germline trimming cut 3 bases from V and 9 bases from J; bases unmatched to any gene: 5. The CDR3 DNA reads TGTGCCAGCAGTTATGGACTAGCGGGAGTTAGTGAGCAGTTCTTC. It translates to CASSYGLAGVSEQFF.

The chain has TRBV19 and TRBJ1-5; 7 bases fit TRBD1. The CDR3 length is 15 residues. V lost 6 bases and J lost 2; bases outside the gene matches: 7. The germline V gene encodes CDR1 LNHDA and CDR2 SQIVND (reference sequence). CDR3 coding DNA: TGTGCCAGTAGGCCCGGACAGGCCCGCAATCAGCCCCAGCATTTT. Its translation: CASRPGQARNQPQHF.

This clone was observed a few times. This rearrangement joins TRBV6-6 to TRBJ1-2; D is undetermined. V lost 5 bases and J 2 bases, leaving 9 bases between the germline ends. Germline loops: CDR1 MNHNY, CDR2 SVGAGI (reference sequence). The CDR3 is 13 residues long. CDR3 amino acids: CASSLDGNYGYTF. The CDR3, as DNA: TGTGCCAGCAGTCTCGACGGAAACTATGGCTACACCTTC.

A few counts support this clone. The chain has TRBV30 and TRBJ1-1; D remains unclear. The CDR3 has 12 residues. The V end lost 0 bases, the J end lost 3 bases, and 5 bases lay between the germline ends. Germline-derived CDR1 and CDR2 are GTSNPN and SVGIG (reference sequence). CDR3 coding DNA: TGTGCCTGGAGTGTACTAGACACTGAAGCTTTCTTT. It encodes CAWSVLDTEAFF.

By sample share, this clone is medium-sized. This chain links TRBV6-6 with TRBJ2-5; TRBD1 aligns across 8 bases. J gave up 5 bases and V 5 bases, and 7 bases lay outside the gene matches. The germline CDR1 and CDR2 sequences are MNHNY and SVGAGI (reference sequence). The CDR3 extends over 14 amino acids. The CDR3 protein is CASSPQGASETQYF. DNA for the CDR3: TGTGCCAGCAGTCCCCAGGGGGCTAGTGAGACCCAGTACTTC.

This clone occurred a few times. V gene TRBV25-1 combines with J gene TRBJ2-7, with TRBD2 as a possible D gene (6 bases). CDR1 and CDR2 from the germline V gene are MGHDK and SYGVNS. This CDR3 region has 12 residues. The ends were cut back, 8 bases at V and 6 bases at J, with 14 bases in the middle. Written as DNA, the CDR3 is TGTGCCAGCGCAAGACTAGTGGGCGAGCAGTACTTC. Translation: CASARLVGEQYF.

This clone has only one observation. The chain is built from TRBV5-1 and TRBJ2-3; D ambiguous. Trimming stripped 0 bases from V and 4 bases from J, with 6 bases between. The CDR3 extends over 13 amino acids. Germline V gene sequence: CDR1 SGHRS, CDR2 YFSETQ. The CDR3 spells CASSLDGSDTQYF. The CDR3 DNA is TGCGCCAGCAGCTTGGACGGGTCAGATACGCAGTATTTT.

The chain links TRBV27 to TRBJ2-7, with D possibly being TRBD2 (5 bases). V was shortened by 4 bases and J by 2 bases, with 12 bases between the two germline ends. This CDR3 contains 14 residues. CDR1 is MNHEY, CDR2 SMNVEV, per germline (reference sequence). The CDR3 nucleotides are TGTGCCAGCAGTTCTACTAGTCTCCCCTACGAGCAGTACTTC. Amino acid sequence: CASSSTSLPYEQYF.

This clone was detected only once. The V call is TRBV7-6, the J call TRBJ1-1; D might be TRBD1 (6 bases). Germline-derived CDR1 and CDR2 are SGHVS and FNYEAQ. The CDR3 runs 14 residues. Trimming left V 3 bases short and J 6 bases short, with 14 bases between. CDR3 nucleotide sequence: TGTGCCAGCAGCTTCGGCGGGGGCCTCGCTGAAGCTTTCTTT. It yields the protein CASSFGGGLAEAFF.

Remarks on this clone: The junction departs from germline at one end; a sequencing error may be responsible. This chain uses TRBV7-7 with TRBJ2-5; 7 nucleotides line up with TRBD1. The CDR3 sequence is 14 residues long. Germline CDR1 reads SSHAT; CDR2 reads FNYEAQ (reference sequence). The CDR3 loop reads CASSLEGAGETQYF. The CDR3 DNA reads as TGTGCTAGCAGCTTAGAGGGGGCGGGAGAGACCCAGTACTTC. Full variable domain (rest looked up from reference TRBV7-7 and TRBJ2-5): GAGVSQSPRYKVTKRGQDVTLRCDPISSHATLYWYQQALGQGPEFLTYFNYEAQPDKSGLPSDRFSAERPEGSISTLTIQRTEQRDSAMYRCASSLEGAGETQYFGPGTRLLVL.